This T cell receptor beta chain originates from a study of blood T cells in healthy people across ages. Study-level information: For every two T cells, template switching captured about one barcoded beta molecule. General study points: Age advanced and TCR beta diversity per million T cells fell, roughly linearly.

Through a sample-barcoded 5' primer and a J-beta primer mix, a second PCR was run for roughly 6 to 11 cycles. At least 3 million CDR3-containing paired-end reads were obtained per sample. TCRdb redid the calling of the 5' RACE reads with MiXCR, one entry per CDR3 protein. Here the sample spans around 1.5 million distinct CDR3 sequences, around two fifths being singletons. To note about this clonotype: The antigen remains unidentified.

From germline, CDR1 is SGHRS and CDR2 YFSETQ. V was trimmed by 0 bases and J by 8 bases, leaving 18 bases between them. This CDR3 has 16 amino acids. Sequenced input: blood. The V gene is TRBV5-1, the J gene TRBJ2-1; D is unclear. The TCR originated in a woman between 18 and 29 years old in good health. The CDR3 here is CASSLDSARAEYEQFF. For the CDR3, the DNA is TGCGCCAGCAGCTTGGATTCAGCGAGAGCTGAGTATGAGCAGTTCTTC.